Described below is a single TCR beta chain sequence and its context. Trimming left V 5 bases short and J 0 bases short, with 11 bases between. This CDR3 comprises 16 residues. Germline CDR1 MNHEY, CDR2 SMNVEV (reference sequence). This sample is part of a study of blood T cell repertoires in COVID-19. Study at large: Nucleic acid was either cDNA or gDNA, and it came from T cells, B-cell-depleted T cells, or PBMCs.

Only in-frame clones appear in the TCRdb table, and some are missing; sequencing was by immunoSEQ multiplex PCR. The sample yields 140,000 to 150,000 clones, around 82% seen once. J is TRBJ1-6 and V is TRBV27, with D hard to call. The sequence was obtained from a human donor in a cohort sampled during active COVID-19. Input material: peripheral blood. CDR3 sequence: CASSPSGSSYNSPLHF. The DNA of the CDR3 is TGTGCCAGCAGTCCGTCGGGTAGCTCCTATAATTCACCCCTCCACTTT.